Below, 27 T cell receptor beta chains from the same sample are listed, as sequenced in a study of T-cell memory formation after mild COVID-19. TCRdb re-called the 5' RACE reads through MiXCR, storing one row per CDR3 protein. Of about 90,000 distinct CDR3 sequences listed, about 12% were seen once; the top ten hold about 27%. Sequencing input: PBMCs or a T cell subset sorted from them (not recorded which). The receptors derive from an adult woman who had mild COVID-19 (a few samples of this study predate the infection). Cell type and time point are not known.

This clonotype was counted ten times or more. J is TRBJ2-1 and V is TRBV7-6, with 7 nucleotides matching TRBD1. The CDR3 spans 14 residues. Looked up from germline, CDR1 is SGHVS and CDR2 is FNYEAQ. V was clipped by 2 bases and J by 10 bases; unmatched bases: 8. CDR3 region: CASSLSDRAGEQFF. In DNA form, the CDR3 reads TGTGCCAGCAGCTTATCCGACAGGGCCGGGGAGCAGTTCTTC. Supplemented by reference TRBV7-6 and TRBJ2-1, the full variable domain reads GAGVSQSPRYKVTKRGQDVALRCDPISGHVSLYWYRQALGQGPEFLTYFNYEAQQDKSGLPNDRFSAERPEGSISTLTIQRTEQRDSAMYRCASSLSDRAGEQFFGPGTRLTVL.

This clonotype was seen a handful of times. The gene calls are TRBV7-6 and TRBJ2-1; D is unresolved. V was clipped by 0 bases and J by 1 base, with 13 bases between them. CDR3 size: 17 residues. The germline gives CDR1 SGHVS, CDR2 FNYEAQ. The CDR3 nucleotides read TGTGCCAGCAGCTTAGCGAATAGTATAGGATCCTACAATGAGCAGTTCTTC. The encoded protein is CASSLANSIGSYNEQFF.

This clonotype was seen a handful of times. The genes are TRBV25-1 and TRBJ2-3; 13 positions match TRBD2. Germline CDR1 is MGHDK and CDR2 is SYGVNS. The CDR3 is made up of 18 amino acids. The trim removed 1 base at V and 3 bases at J, leaving 7 bases unmatched. CDR3 bases: TGTGCCAGCAGTGAATTAGAACTGACTAGCGGGAGGACAGATACGCAGTATTTT. Amino acid sequence: CASSELELTSGRTDTQYF.

This clonotype occurred a few times. This sequence joins TRBV7-9 and TRBJ2-1; D is ambiguous. CDR3 length equals 12 residues. Trimming removed 6 bases at V and 8 bases at J, with 11 bases between. The V gene's germline CDR1 is SEHNR and CDR2 FQNEAQ (reference sequence). CDR3 loop: CASRRSYDEQFF. Written as DNA, the CDR3 is TGTGCCAGCAGGCGTAGTTACGATGAGCAGTTCTTC.

This clonotype came up a few times. The chain couples TRBV29-1 to TRBJ2-2, with D possibly TRBD2 on 6 matching bases. The CDR3 has 13 amino acids. Per germline, CDR1 SQVTM and CDR2 ANQGSEA. V was pared by 6 bases and J by 5 bases, with 13 bases between. The CDR3 region is CSVPWGETGELFF. In DNA form, the CDR3 reads TGCAGCGTACCCTGGGGGGAAACCGGGGAGCTGTTTTTT.

This rearrangement joins TRBV6-5 to TRBJ2-3, with 8 bases identical to TRBD2. In germline, CDR1 is MNHEY, CDR2 SVGAGI. V lost 0 bases, J lost 0 bases, and 2 bases stayed unmatched. This CDR3 comprises 16 residues. This chain's CDR3 is CASSYSTGGSTDTQYF. CDR3 nucleotide sequence: TGTGCCAGCAGTTACTCGACGGGGGGGAGCACAGATACGCAGTATTTT.

In this sample, this clonotype turned up a few times. The genes are TRBV4-1 and TRBJ2-3; no definite D call. Germline assignment: CDR1 MGHRA and CDR2 YSYEKL. The CDR3 extends over 15 amino acids. Trimming removed 0 bases from V and 2 bases from J, with 9 bases in between. The CDR3 DNA reads TGCGCCAGCAGCCAAGACTCGATGTCCACAGATACGCAGTATTTT. This gives the protein CASSQDSMSTDTQYF.

V is TRBV4-1 and J is TRBJ1-2; D gene uncertain. V was shortened by 1 base and J by 4 bases, with 16 bases between the two germline ends. Germline V CDR1 and CDR2: MGHRA, YSYEKL. The CDR3 consists of 16 residues. For the CDR3, the DNA is TGCGCCAGCAGCCAAGGTGGACGATCCAACGCCTATGGCTACACCTTC. Its protein product is CASSQGGRSNAYGYTF.

The gene calls are TRBV20-1 and TRBJ2-5; the match to TRBD2 covers 9 bases. J lost 5 bases, V lost 0 bases, and 19 bases had no gene match. CDR3 length: 19 amino acids. The germline V gene encodes CDR1 DFQATT and CDR2 SNEGSKA (reference sequence). CDR3 nucleotides: TGCAGTGCTAGAGATATATTTCCGCGGGAGGGCCAGATTGGGGAGACCCAGTACTTC. This sequence encodes CSARDIFPREGQIGETQYF.

This clonotype was counted a few times. The chain is built from TRBV27 and TRBJ2-2, with 7 positions matching TRBD1. Germline lookup yields CDR1 MNHEY and CDR2 SMNVEV (reference sequence). Trimming took 6 bases from V and 1 from J; bases not matched to a gene: 8. There are 16 residues in the CDR3. CDR3 amino acids: CASSRSTGMNTGELFF. The CDR3 region has the DNA TGTGCCAGCAGCCGATCGACAGGGATGAACACCGGGGAGCTGTTTTTT.

This clonotype appeared a few times. The CDR3 here is CASSRTLEGYNEQFF. The DNA for the CDR3 is TGTGCCAGCAGCCGAACCCTCGAGGGATACAATGAGCAGTTCTTC. The chain employs TRBV11-3 and TRBJ2-1, with a possible D match to TRBD2 (5 bases). V lost 5 bases, J lost 4 bases, and 15 bases lay in between. Germline V gene sequence: CDR1 SGHNT, CDR2 YENEEA. This CDR3 spans 15 amino acids. Full variable domain (missing parts from reference TRBV11-3 and TRBJ2-1): EAGVVQSPRYKIIEKKQPVAFWCNPISGHNTLYWYLQNLGQGPELLIRYENEEAVDDSQLPKDRFSAERLKGVDSTLKIQPAELGDSAVYLCASSRTLEGYNEQFFGPGTRLTVL.

This clonotype was seen only once. The chain couples TRBV5-6 to TRBJ1-2; D is possibly TRBD1 (6 bases). The V and J ends lost 5 bases and 10 bases respectively, with 18 bases between them. The CDR3 has 13 residues. The V gene's germline CDR1 is SGHDT and CDR2 YYEEEE. CDR3 sequence (DNA): TGTGCCAGCAGGCCAGGGGCAGGGAATCCCTACACCTTC. Protein sequence: CASRPGAGNPYTF.

The CDR3 region has the DNA TGCGCCAGCAGCTACGGGACAGGGGGCGCGGATGCAGCTTTCTTT. Translating gives CASSYGTGGADAAFF. The V and J genes are TRBV5-1 and TRBJ1-1, with 12 positions matching TRBD1. The V gene end was trimmed by 3 bases and the J gene end by 10 bases; junction bases not matched to a gene: 10. This CDR3 has 15 residues. The germline V gene encodes CDR1 SGHRS and CDR2 YFSETQ.

V gene TRBV30 combines with J gene TRBJ1-2, with D possibly being TRBD1 (6 bases). The germline CDR1 and CDR2 sequences are GTSNPN and SVGIG (reference sequence). The CDR3 loop spans 12 amino acids. Trimming shortened V by 3 bases and J by 4 bases, and 9 bases separated the two germline ends. CDR3 coding DNA: TGTGCCTGGAGGGGGGCAACCTATGGCTACACCTTC. Its protein is CAWRGATYGYTF.

The V gene is TRBV10-3, the J gene TRBJ2-2; D might be TRBD1 or TRBD2, each matching 5 bases. Germline assignment: CDR1 ENHRY and CDR2 SYGVKD. Trimming left V 5 bases short and J 0 bases short, with 7 bases between. This CDR3 has 14 residues. The CDR3 is CAISPGPNTGELFF. DNA for the CDR3: TGTGCCATCAGTCCGGGACCGAACACCGGGGAGCTGTTTTTT.

The chain recombines TRBV11-2 with TRBJ2-3, with D possibly being TRBD1 or TRBD2 (6 bases each). Deletions cut 1 base from V and 6 bases from J, with 17 bases between. Germline V lookup: CDR1 SGHAT, CDR2 FQNNGV. CDR3 length: 16 residues. The CDR3 DNA is TGTGCCAGCAGCTTAGTGGGGGGCGGGGCGAGGGATACGCAGTATTTT. This encodes CASSLVGGGARDTQYF.

This clonotype was counted a few times. The J gene is TRBJ1-6, the V gene TRBV9, with D tentatively TRBD1 (5 bases). Germline CDR1 SGDLS, CDR2 YYNGEE. CDR3 length: 15 residues. The V and J ends lost 2 bases and 5 bases respectively, with 11 bases between them. CDR3 amino acids: CASSVEGPHNSPLHF. DNA of the CDR3: TGTGCCAGCAGCGTTGAGGGGCCTCATAATTCACCCCTCCACTTT.

This clonotype has more than one count but fewer than ten. The J gene is TRBJ2-7, the V gene TRBV4-3; a possible D gene is TRBD2 (6 bases). The length of the CDR3 is 13 residues. Germline V CDR1 and CDR2: LGHNA, YSLEER. V lost 4 bases to trimming and J lost 5 bases, with 12 bases between them. CDR3: CASSLTSYHEQYF. DNA for the CDR3: TGCGCCAGCAGCCTAACTAGCTACCACGAGCAGTACTTC.

This clonotype was counted between two and nine times. The chain joins TRBV19 to TRBJ2-2; D not resolved. Germline loops: CDR1 LNHDA, CDR2 SQIVND (reference sequence). The length of the CDR3 is 13 residues. Deletions cut 3 bases from V and 5 bases from J, with 7 bases between. The CDR3 here is CASSIEQTGELFF. The CDR3 nucleotides read TGTGCCAGTAGTATCGAGCAGACCGGGGAGCTGTTTTTT.

The chain has TRBV4-1 and TRBJ2-3, with 9 bases lining up with TRBD2. The ends lost 6 bases at V and 1 base at J; junction bases unmatched: 8. The CDR3 length is 16 residues. Germline V gives CDR1 MGHRA, CDR2 YSYEKL. The CDR3 loop reads CASSSMLAGRTDTQYF. In nucleotides, the CDR3 is TGCGCCAGCAGTTCGATGCTAGCGGGGCGCACAGATACGCAGTATTTT.

This clonotype was counted a few times. The chain employs TRBV4-2 and TRBJ2-7, with 7 bases identical to TRBD1. The CDR3 contains 15 residues. CDR1 is LGHNA, CDR2 YNFKEQ, per germline. Losses at the gene ends were 1 base for V and 3 bases for J; bases not matched to a gene: 6. The CDR3 is CASSQGADRSYEQYF. The CDR3 DNA is TGTGCCAGCAGCCAAGGCGCGGACAGGAGCTACGAGCAGTACTTC.

CDR3 amino acids: CSVVSGEGPKGDTQYF. DNA for the CDR3: TGCAGCGTTGTATCTGGGGAGGGTCCCAAAGGAGATACGCAGTATTTT. This chain joins TRBV29-1 and TRBJ2-3; TRBD2 matches at 7 bases. The germline V gene encodes CDR1 SQVTM and CDR2 ANQGSEA. CDR3 length: 16 residues. Trimming cost V 4 bases and J 5 bases; bases outside gene matches: 15.

This rearrangement joins TRBV6-1 to TRBJ2-3, with TRBD2 as a possible D gene (5 bases). With 4 bases removed from V and 1 base from J, the gap between germline ends came to 9 bases. Per germline, CDR1 MNHNS and CDR2 SASEGT. This CDR3 contains 14 residues. The CDR3 coding sequence is TGTGCCAGCAGTGGAGCAGCGGGCACAGATACGCAGTATTTT. This codes for CASSGAAGTDTQYF.

This clonotype came up a few times. V gene TRBV7-9 combines with J gene TRBJ2-2; 7 bases agree with TRBD2. V shed 5 bases and J 0 bases; nucleotides not matched to a gene: 9. The CDR3 is made up of 17 amino acids. The germline V gene encodes CDR1 SEHNR and CDR2 FQNEAQ (reference sequence). In DNA, the CDR3 is TGTGCCAGCAGCACTTATTCAGCGGGACCGAACACCGGGGAGCTGTTTTTT. Its translation: CASSTYSAGPNTGELFF.

Ten or more counts support this clonotype. The chain is built from TRBV6-5 and TRBJ2-7; TRBD1 agrees at 7 bases. Germline V gives CDR1 MNHEY, CDR2 SVGAGI. The V and J ends lost 6 bases and 3 bases, in that order; junction bases with no gene match: 5. The CDR3 has 13 amino acids. The CDR3 is CASRGQVNYEQYF. The DNA of the CDR3 is TGTGCCAGCAGAGGACAGGTCAACTACGAGCAGTACTTC.

V gene TRBV7-3 combines with J gene TRBJ1-1, with D perhaps TRBD1 (5 bases). There are 15 residues in the CDR3. Germline CDR1 reads SGHTA; CDR2 reads FQGTGA. V lost 0 bases and J 5 bases, leaving 13 bases between the germline ends. Here the CDR3 reads CASSLTQGVGTEAFF. In DNA form, the CDR3 reads TGTGCCAGCAGCTTAACGCAAGGGGTGGGAACTGAAGCTTTCTTT.

This clonotype came up a few times. The rearrangement uses TRBV11-2 and TRBJ2-2, with 10 bases aligning to TRBD1. This CDR3 spans 15 amino acids. CDR1 is SGHAT and CDR2 is FQNNGV in the germline V gene. V gave up 3 bases and J gave up 4 bases; unmatched junction bases: 2. Here the CDR3 reads CASSFWTGGTGELFF. CDR3 coding DNA: TGTGCCAGCAGCTTTTGGACAGGGGGCACCGGGGAGCTGTTTTTT.